This T cell receptor (beta chain) originates from a study of CD8 T cells in Susac syndrome. Random hexamers primed reverse transcription of about 0.5 to 1 ug RNA. TCRdb ran MiXCR on the immunoSEQ multiplex PCR reads and lists one entry per CDR3 protein. The sample carries roughly 200,000 distinct CDR3 sequences, roughly 94% recorded once. Deletions cut 11 bases from V and 5 bases from J, with 27 bases between. This CDR3 has 16 amino acids. The germline V gene has CDR1 LNHDA and CDR2 SQIVND (reference sequence). Sequencing targeted TCR beta in blood CD8+ and CD4+ T cells. Sequenced material: CD4+ T cells from PBMCs. This TCR came from a human donor in good health. J is TRBJ1-1 and V is TRBV19; perhaps TRBD1 as D (6 bases). CDR3 region: CASERRAGVMGTEAFF. The DNA of the CDR3 is TGTGCCTCCGAGCGGCGGGCAGGGGTTATGGGAACTGAAGCTTTCTTT.